Included here is one TCR beta chain sequence, with context. It was with 60 Vbeta and 13 Jbeta primers that the PCR ran. Data came from immunoSEQ multiplex PCR; TCRdb stores just in-frame clones and leaves some out. Of more than 150,000 clones in the sample, roughly 83% were seen once. The data originate from a study of cytomegalovirus exposure and HLA in healthy donors. Germline-derived CDR1 and CDR2 are SGDLS and YYNGEE. V was clipped by 1 base and J by 6 bases, with 10 bases between them. This CDR3 is built from 14 residues. The sequence was obtained from a boy aged 2 to 10 in good health and CMV-seronegative. The gene calls are TRBV9 and TRBJ1-4, with a possible D match to TRBD1 (6 bases). Sequencing used PBMCs. Here the CDR3 reads CASSVQGRDEKLFF. CDR3 in DNA: TGTGCCAGCAGCGTACAGGGGAGGGATGAAAAACTGTTTTTT. The variable domain in full, completed from reference TRBV9 and TRBJ1-4, reads DSGVTQTPKHLITATGQRVTLRCSPRSGDLSVYWYQQSLDQGLQFLIQYYNGEERAKGNILERFSAQQFPDLHSELNLSSLELGDSALYFCASSVQGRDEKLFFGSGTQLSVL.